Listed here is a single T cell receptor (beta chain). No antigen is known for it. The sample is drawn from a study of cytomegalovirus exposure and HLA in healthy donors. Researchers ran the PCR with 60 Vbeta and 13 Jbeta primers. The assay was immunoSEQ multiplex PCR, and TCRdb's table has in-frame clones only and misses some. The data show 150,000 to 200,000 clones, around four fifths seen once. The study, taken as a whole, reports: Sequencing had likely introduced a cluster of highly shared sequence variants as an artifact. Indistinguishable V segments, including TRBV6-2 and TRBV6-3, were excluded.

Germline V gives CDR1 MDHEN, CDR2 SYDVKM. The CDR3 length is 17 residues. V shed 4 bases and J shed 1 base, with 19 bases lying between them. The chain joins TRBV28 to TRBJ1-2; TRBD1 is a possible D gene (6 bases). The sequence was collected from a woman in her 30s in good health and CMV-seropositive. Sequencing was performed on PBMCs. The CDR3 here is CASSYPVGRGVNYGYTF. CDR3 sequence (DNA): TGTGCCAGCAGTTATCCTGTGGGCAGGGGAGTTAACTATGGCTACACCTTC.